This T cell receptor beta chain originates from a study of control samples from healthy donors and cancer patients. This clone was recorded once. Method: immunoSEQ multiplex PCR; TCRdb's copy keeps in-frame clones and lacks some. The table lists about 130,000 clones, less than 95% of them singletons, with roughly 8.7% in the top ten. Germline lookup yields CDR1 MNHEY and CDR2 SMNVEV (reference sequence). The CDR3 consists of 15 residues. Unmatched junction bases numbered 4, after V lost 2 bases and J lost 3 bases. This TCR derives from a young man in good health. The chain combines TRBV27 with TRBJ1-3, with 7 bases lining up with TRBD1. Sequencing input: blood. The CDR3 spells CASSLGGGNGNTIYF. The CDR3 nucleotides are TGTGCCAGCAGTTTAGGAGGGGGCAATGGAAACACCATATATTTT.